A selection of T cell receptor beta chains follows, all from one sample in a study of Ad26.COV2.S vaccination and SARS-CoV-2 variants. The method was immunoSEQ multiplex PCR; TCRdb's version includes in-frame clones alone and lacks a portion of them. Of about 260,000 clones in the sample, around nine tenths are singletons; the top ten hold under 3%. The sequenced sample was peripheral blood, obtained in a trial of Ad26.COV2.S vaccine versus placebo. These receptors all come from a person between 18 and 59 years old who received the Ad26.COV2.S COVID-19 vaccine or a placebo. The CDR3 runs from the conserved cysteine through the conserved F or W. Each record gives: clone size, V gene, D gene, J gene, CDR3 length, CDR3 DNA, CDR3 protein. A D gene is named only where the DNA matches it firmly. Size tells how often a clone was seen (once, few, many) or the class of an expanded clone, and some rows leave it out.

few	TRBV28	-	TRBJ1-1	15	TGTGCCAGCAGTTCACCCTCTGGACAGAACACTGAAGCTTTCTTT	CASSSPSGQNTEAFF
-	TRBV27	-	TRBJ2-6	15	TGTGCCAGCAGGGGCGGACTCTCTGGGGCCAACGTCCTGACTTTC	CASRGGLSGANVLTF
-	TRBV11-2	TRBD2	TRBJ2-3	15	TGTGCCAGCAGCTTAACAGCGGGAGAGGCAGATACGCAGTATTTT	CASSLTAGEADTQYF
-	TRBV30	-	TRBJ2-2	15	TGTGCCTGGAGTGTACGGCCGATTGTGACCGGGGAGCTGTTTTTT	CAWSVRPIVTGELFF
-	TRBV5-6	-	TRBJ1-5	14	TGTGCCAGCAGCGTATGGTATAGCAATCAGCCCCAGCATTTT	CASSVWYSNQPQHF
-	TRBV7-2	TRBD2	TRBJ2-1	15	TGTGCCAGCAGCTGGGGGGGGACTAGGGCTAATGAGCAGTTCTTC	CASSWGGTRANEQFF
-	TRBV4-3	-	TRBJ1-6	17	TGCGCCAGCAGCCACTATTCGGGGAGACCCTATAATTCACCCCTCCACTTT	CASSHYSGRPYNSPLHF
-	TRBV21-1	-	TRBJ2-3	16	TGTGCCAGCAGCAGAGAACAGGGGACCGGCACAGATACGCAGTATTTT	CASSREQGTGTDTQYF
-	TRBV6-2/TRBV6-3	-	TRBJ2-6	15	TGTGCCAGCAGTTACAGCGGATCTGGGGCCAACGTCCTGACTTTC	CASSYSGSGANVLTF
-	TRBV19	TRBD1	TRBJ1-2	12	TGTGCCAGTAGACAGGGGATCGAAGGCTACACCTTC	CASRQGIEGYTF
-	TRBV6-6	TRBD1	TRBJ2-7	15	TGTGCCAGCACCATCGGACAGGGGATCCCCTACGAGCAGTACTTC	CASTIGQGIPYEQYF
-	TRBV21-1	-	TRBJ2-4	16	TGTGCCAGCAGCAGCCACAGGGTCTGGACCAAAAACATTCAGTACTTC	CASSSHRVWTKNIQYF
-	TRBV6-1	TRBD2	TRBJ2-1	15	TGTGCCAGCAGTGAATGGGGGGGATCCTACAATGAGCAGTTCTTC	CASSEWGGSYNEQFF
once	TRBV18	TRBD2	TRBJ2-1	16	TGTGCCAGCTCATCCTCCGGGACTAGCGGGAGTCGGGAGCAGTTCTTC	CASSSSGTSGSREQFF
-	TRBV4-3	-	TRBJ1-2	14	TGCGCCAGCAGCCAAGATAAAGGAGACTATGGCTACACCTTC	CASSQDKGDYGYTF
-	TRBV5-4	TRBD2	TRBJ2-1	15	TGTGCCAGCAGCTTGGCAAGCGGGAGTGAGAATGAGCAGTTCTTC	CASSLASGSENEQFF
-	TRBV19	-	TRBJ1-2	17	TGTGCCAGTAGTATAGCAGGACAGCCCTCAACTAACTATGGCTACACCTTC	CASSIAGQPSTNYGYTF
-	TRBV25-1	TRBD1	TRBJ2-3	16	TGTGCCAGCAGTGCAGACAGGGTAAGTCTCACAGATACGCAGTATTTT	CASSADRVSLTDTQYF
-	TRBV5-1	-	TRBJ2-1	15	TGCGCCAGCGGTACGCGAGGACTAAACACCGATGAGCAGTTCTTC	CASGTRGLNTDEQFF
-	TRBV7-6	TRBD2	TRBJ2-5	15	TGTGCCAGCAGCTATCCGGGACTAGCGGCCCAGACCCAGTACTTC	CASSYPGLAAQTQYF
few	TRBV7-8	TRBD1	TRBJ2-1	16	TGTGCCAGCAGCTTAGCGACCCAGGGGGCTCGGGATGAGCAGTTCTTC	CASSLATQGARDEQFF
-	TRBV10-3	-	TRBJ2-5	16	TGTGCCATCAGTGAGGGGGCTAGCTGGGGCCAAGAGACCCAGTACTTC	CAISEGASWGQETQYF
once	TRBV7-7	-	TRBJ2-5	13	TGTGCCAGCAGCTTACTACTGAAAGAGACCCAGTACTTC	CASSLLLKETQYF
-	TRBV24-1	TRBD2	TRBJ2-1	14	TGTGCCACACAGGGACTAGCGGGAGCTACTGAGCAGTTCTTC	CATQGLAGATEQFF
-	TRBV9	TRBD1	TRBJ1-4	15	TGTGCCAGCAGCGCTCCCGGGACAGGGGTTGAAAAACTGTTTTTT	CASSAPGTGVEKLFF
-	TRBV28	TRBD1	TRBJ1-4	14	TGTGCCAGCAGGAGGACAGGCCGCAATGAAAAACTGTTTTTT	CASRRTGRNEKLFF
-	TRBV9	TRBD1	TRBJ2-2	14	TGTGCCAGCAGAATGACAGGGGGTACCGGGGAGCTGTTTTTT	CASRMTGGTGELFF
-	TRBV19	-	TRBJ2-2	16	TGTGCCAGTACCCCGGGGATGGGAGCTAACACCGGGGAGCTGTTTTTT	CASTPGMGANTGELFF
-	TRBV7-9	-	TRBJ2-7	15	TGTGCCAGCAGCTCGAGGATGGGACCGGCAGATCTGTGGTACTTC	CASSSRMGPADLWYF
-	TRBV9	-	TRBJ1-2	16	TGTGCCAGCAGCCTTGGTCGGGACAAAGTCTTGTATGGCTACACCTTC	CASSLGRDKVLYGYTF
-	TRBV27	-	TRBJ2-1	17	TGTGCCAGCAGCTTTCTAACCTTTGGCGGCGCATACAATGAGCAGTTCTTC	CASSFLTFGGAYNEQFF
-	TRBV4-3	-	TRBJ1-4	13	TGCGCCAGCAGCCAGCGGCAGAATGAAAAACTGTTTTTT	CASSQRQNEKLFF
-	TRBV27	TRBD2	TRBJ2-7	15	TGTGCCAGCTCTCCCTCTGGGGGGGGAATGGGCGAGCAGTACTTC	CASSPSGGGMGEQYF
-	TRBV4-2	-	TRBJ2-3	16	TGTGCCAGCAGCCAAGTGTCTTTCCGGGATGGTGATACGCAGTATTTT	CASSQVSFRDGDTQYF
-	TRBV5-8	-	TRBJ2-7	13	TGTGCCAGCACCCTGTATCGCTCCTACGAGCAGTACTTC	CASTLYRSYEQYF
-	TRBV3-1/TRBV3-2	-	TRBJ2-3	16	TGTGCCAGCGTCTACGCAGGACAGCGATTTCCAGATACGCAGTATTTT	CASVYAGQRFPDTQYF
once	TRBV29-1	TRBD2	TRBJ2-5	13	TGCAGCGTTGGACTAGCGGGAGGGGAGACCCAGTACTTC	CSVGLAGGETQYF
-	TRBV30	-	TRBJ1-2	13	TGTGCCTGGAGTGTCGGTAGGGCAGGCGGCTACACCTTC	CAWSVGRAGGYTF
-	TRBV7-8	-	TRBJ1-2	13	TGTGCCAGCAGCAATGACAGGAACTATGGCTACACCTTC	CASSNDRNYGYTF
-	TRBV9	-	TRBJ1-4	15	TGTGCCAGCAGCGTAGGAAACAGTCGAAATGAAAAACTGTTTTTT	CASSVGNSRNEKLFF
-	TRBV30	-	TRBJ2-5	13	TGTGCCTGGAGCGCGGGACAGCAAGAGACCCAGTACTTC	CAWSAGQQETQYF
-	TRBV18	-	TRBJ2-4	15	TGTGCCAGCTCACCACGAGAAGGGAACAAAAACATTCAGTACTTC	CASSPREGNKNIQYF
few	TRBV27	-	TRBJ2-1	16	TGTGCCAGCAGTTTACGGGCCGTGAACTCCTACAATGAGCAGTTCTTC	CASSLRAVNSYNEQFF
-	TRBV4-3	-	TRBJ2-3	15	TGCGCCAGCAGCCAAGACACCAGGGGTACAGATACGCAGTATTTT	CASSQDTRGTDTQYF
-	TRBV5-6	-	TRBJ2-1	14	TGTGCCAGCAGCTTGGCGGGGCCCTACAATGAGCAGTTCTTC	CASSLAGPYNEQFF
-	TRBV6-2/TRBV6-3	-	TRBJ2-3	14	TGTGCCAGCAGTTACACTGGACTCACAGATACGCAGTATTTT	CASSYTGLTDTQYF
once	TRBV29-1	TRBD2	TRBJ2-7	13	TGCAGCGTTCTTAGGACTAGCGGATACGAGCAGTACTTC	CSVLRTSGYEQYF
-	TRBV7-9	TRBD2	TRBJ2-3	14	TGTGCCAGCAGCTTAAAGGGACTAGAGGTTACGCAGTATTTT	CASSLKGLEVTQYF
-	TRBV5-4	-	TRBJ1-6	14	TGTGCCAGCAGCTTGAGAACCTATAATTCACCCCTCCACTTT	CASSLRTYNSPLHF
-	TRBV6-5	-	TRBJ1-4	13	TGTGCCAGCTCAGAGGGAACTAATGAAAAACTGTTTTTT	CASSEGTNEKLFF
once	TRBV5-1	-	TRBJ2-1	16	TGCGCCAGCAGCCCGCTCCTCAGGAGCTCCTACAATGAGCAGTTCTTC	CASSPLLRSSYNEQFF
few	TRBV7-9	-	TRBJ2-7	12	TGTGCCAGCAGCTCTGATACAGGGAGATCTGCCTTC	CASSSDTGRSAF
-	TRBV5-1	-	TRBJ2-7	13	TGCGCCAGCAGCCTGGACGAAACCTACGAGCAGTACTTC	CASSLDETYEQYF
-	TRBV19	-	TRBJ1-1	14	TGTGCCAGTAGCCAGCAGGCAGTGCCGAGTGAAGCTTTCTTT	CASSQQAVPSEAFF
-	TRBV7-2	TRBD2	TRBJ2-3	18	TGTGCCAGCAGCTTAGCGTGGGTAGCGGGGGGCCTCACAGATACGCAGTATTTT	CASSLAWVAGGLTDTQYF
-	TRBV18	-	TRBJ1-1	13	TGTGCCAGCTCCTTACTGGACACCAATGAAGCTTTCTTT	CASSLLDTNEAFF
-	TRBV5-6	TRBD1	TRBJ1-2	15	TGTGCCAGCAGCTTGGCGACAGGGACTAACTATGGCTACACCTTC	CASSLATGTNYGYTF
once	TRBV4-3	TRBD2	TRBJ2-3	17	TGCGCCAGCAGCCAAGATCTGGCGGGAGAAGGGGCAGATACGCAGTATTTT	CASSQDLAGEGADTQYF